This T cell receptor beta chain was profiled in a study of blood T cell repertoires in COVID-19. For the study at large: Sample material is recorded as cDNA or gDNA derived from T cells, B-cell-depleted T cells, or PBMCs.

Sequencing was performed with immunoSEQ multiplex PCR; in TCRdb, only in-frame clones are kept and a portion is missing. The sample records approximately 230,000 clones, about 86% being singletons. Participant reports of clinical history set cohort assignment. Trimming removed 9 bases from V and 2 bases from J; junction bases left unmatched: 5. This CDR3 region has 13 residues. Germline CDR1 LNHDA, CDR2 SQIVND (reference sequence). The J gene is TRBJ2-3, the V gene TRBV19; TRBD2 matches at 7 bases. The sequence was collected from a woman in her fifties or sixties with acute COVID-19. Sequencing input: PBMCs or T cells enriched from blood (not recorded which). The CDR3 DNA reads TGTGCCAGCACTAGCGAAGACACAGATACGCAGTATTTT. It encodes CASTSEDTDTQYF.